The TCR beta chain described here comes from a study of regulatory T cells in long-lasting Graves disease. This clonotype was observed a handful of times. CDR3 length equals 15 residues. V gave up 6 bases and J gave up 1 base; unmatched junction bases: 5. Germline CDR1 reads LNHDA; CDR2 reads SQIVND (reference sequence). Time point defined: persistent/refractory GD, antithyroid drugs over 5 years with positive TRAb. The TCR library was prepared using RNA isolated from PBMCs. Libraries of TCR beta came from iRepertoire HTBI primers plus Arm-PCR of CDR3 regions. TCRdb analysed the multiplex PCR reads with MiXCR anew, one entry per CDR3 protein. The repertoire consists of about 400,000 distinct CDR3 sequences, with around 21% occurring once and the leading ten covering 20% to 25%.

The V gene is TRBV19, the J gene TRBJ2-5; 10 bases are shared with TRBD2. The origin of this receptor is a female donor with Graves disease. The sequencing used peripheral blood mononuclear cells (PBMCs), collected when the disease was refractory, from a patient treated with antithyroid drugs. The CDR3 is CASSGAGGTQETQYF. The CDR3 DNA reads TGTGCCAGTAGCGGAGCGGGGGGGACCCAAGAGACCCAGTACTTC.